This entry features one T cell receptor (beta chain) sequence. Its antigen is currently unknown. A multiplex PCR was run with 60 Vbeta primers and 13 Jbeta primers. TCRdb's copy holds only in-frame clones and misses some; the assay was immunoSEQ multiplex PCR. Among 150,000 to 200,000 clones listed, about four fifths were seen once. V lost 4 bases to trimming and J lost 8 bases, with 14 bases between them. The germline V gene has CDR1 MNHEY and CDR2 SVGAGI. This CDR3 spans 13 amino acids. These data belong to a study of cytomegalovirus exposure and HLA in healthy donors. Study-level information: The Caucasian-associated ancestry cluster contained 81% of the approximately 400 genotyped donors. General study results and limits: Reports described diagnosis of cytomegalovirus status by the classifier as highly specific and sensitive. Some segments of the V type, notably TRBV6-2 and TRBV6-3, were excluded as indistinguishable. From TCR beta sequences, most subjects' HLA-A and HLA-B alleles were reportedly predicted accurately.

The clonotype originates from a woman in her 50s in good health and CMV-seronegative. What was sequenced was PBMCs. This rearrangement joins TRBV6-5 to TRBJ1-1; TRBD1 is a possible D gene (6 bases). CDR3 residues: CASSLGTRTEAFF. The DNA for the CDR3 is TGTGCCAGCAGTTTAGGGACACGAACGGAAGCTTTCTTT.